Sequencing of this T cell receptor (beta chain) was carried out in a study of response to subunit inactivated influenza vaccine. Study-level results: Each seasonal influenza vaccination, the authors suggested, recruits few new T cells.

This CDR3 region has 14 residues. Germline loops: CDR1 MGHRA, CDR2 YSYEKL. Trimming left V 0 bases short and J 6 bases short, with 11 bases between. TCRdb re-analysed the RT-PCR reads in MiXCR, keeping a single row per CDR3 protein. The sample lists 450,000 to 500,000 distinct CDR3 sequences, roughly 9.8% seen once, with about 12% in the top ten. Points on this clonotype: Its matching antigen is unknown.

The TCR originated in a man between 50 and 59 years old who received an inactivated influenza vaccine. This sample comprised PBMCs from blood, obtained around seven weeks after vaccination. The rearrangement uses TRBV4-1 and TRBJ1-2; no definite D call. CDR3 amino acids: CASSQEPGVNGYTF. The CDR3 nucleotides read TGCGCCAGCAGCCAAGAGCCCGGGGTAAATGGCTACACCTTC.